Listed here are 10 T cell receptor beta chains from one sample, sequenced in a study of regulatory T cells in long-lasting Graves disease. The time point was: newly diagnosed GD, antithyroid drugs for less than 3 months. Generation of the TCR library employed RNA extracted from PBMCs. According to the study, TCR beta libraries were built with iRepertoire HTBI primers and CDR3-region Arm-PCR. TCRdb independently ran MiXCR on the multiplex PCR reads; one entry per CDR3 protein. The repertoire holds approximately 560,000 distinct CDR3 sequences, with 16% as singletons. These data were likewise used in another study, on T cells in Graves' hyperthyroidism and ophthalmopathy.

The sample consisted of peripheral blood mononuclear cells (PBMCs), taken at new diagnosis, from a patient treated with antithyroid drugs. The source is a man younger than 35 with Graves disease.

This clonotype was seen a handful of times. V usage is TRBV5-4 and J usage is TRBJ2-2; the match to TRBD2 covers 8 bases. Germline values: CDR1 SGHNT, CDR2 YYREEE (reference sequence). With 3 bases clipped from V and 6 bases from J, the junction kept 10 bases outside the gene matches. This CDR3 comprises 16 residues. CDR3 sequence: CASSWNGGGRPGELFF. The DNA of the CDR3 is TGTGCCAGCAGCTGGAATGGCGGGGGGAGGCCCGGGGAGCTGTTTTTT.

This clonotype has a count of ten or more. The chain uses TRBV27 and TRBJ2-3; 8 bases are shared with TRBD1. The CDR3 is 15 residues long. CDR1 and CDR2 (germline): MNHEY, SMNVEV (reference sequence). V lost 6 bases to trimming and J lost 1 base; unmatched junction nucleotides: 6. This CDR3 reads CASRLPGQGTDTQYF. For the CDR3, the DNA is TGTGCCAGCAGGCTCCCGGGACAGGGCACAGATACGCAGTATTTT.

The chain couples TRBV7-9 to TRBJ2-7; D is possibly TRBD2 (5 bases). The ends were cut back, 5 bases at V and 5 bases at J, with 16 bases in the middle. The CDR3 has 14 amino acids. Germline V lookup: CDR1 SEHNR, CDR2 FQNEAQ (reference sequence). The CDR3 is CASSRSRGYHEQYF. DNA of the CDR3: TGTGCCAGCAGCCGCTCACGAGGGTACCACGAGCAGTACTTC.

This clonotype has ten or more counts. Germline is not matched at one junction end, which may reflect a read error. The rearrangement links TRBV7-7 to TRBJ2-3; D not certain. Germline CDR1 is SSHAT and CDR2 is FNYEAQ (reference sequence). CDR3 size: 15 residues. The CDR3 bases are TGTGCTAGCAGTTTGAGACATGACGGGACAGATACGCAGTATTTT. Protein: CASSLRHDGTDTQYF.

This clonotype was counted between two and nine times. The chain uses TRBV18 and TRBJ1-1; 7 nucleotides line up with TRBD1. Trimming removed 3 bases from V and 3 bases from J; junction bases left unmatched: 7. CDR1 and CDR2 (germline): KGHSH, LQKENI. This CDR3 contains 15 residues. CDR3 nucleotides: TGTGCCAGCTCACCCGCGGGACAGAGATACACTGAAGCTTTCTTT. The encoded protein is CASSPAGQRYTEAFF.

This clonotype was detected many times. The chain is built from TRBV5-6 and TRBJ1-6; D gene uncertain. V was trimmed by 3 bases and J by 8 bases, leaving 6 bases between them. The germline V gene has CDR1 SGHDT and CDR2 YYEEEE. CDR3 size: 12 residues. This CDR3 is CASSWTDSPLHF. CDR3 coding DNA: TGTGCCAGCAGCTGGACGGATTCACCCCTCCACTTT.

There are a few counts of this clonotype. Being one base from a much bigger clone, this may be a read error. As the CDR3 is not closed by the conserved phenylalanine or tryptophan, this likely results from a read error. This chain uses TRBV30 with TRBJ1-1, with D unresolved. This CDR3 is 12 amino acids long. V lost 2 bases and J lost 7, with 11 bases in between. The germline V gene encodes CDR1 GTSNPN and CDR2 SVGIG (reference sequence). DNA for the CDR3: TGTGCCTGGAGTCCGCGGGGAGTTGAAGCTTTCTCT. This gives the protein CAWSPRGVEAFS.

This clonotype was found many times. CDR3 nucleotide sequence: TGTGCCAGCATACCAGGGGGCAGTTACGAGCAGTACTTC. This sequence encodes CASIPGGSYEQYF. This chain joins TRBV28 and TRBJ2-7; TRBD1 matches 8 bases. Trimming at V came to 7 bases and at J to 4 bases, leaving 6 bases not matched to a gene. The germline V gene has CDR1 MDHEN and CDR2 SYDVKM. The CDR3 is made up of 13 amino acids.

Of note for this clonotype: A junction end diverges from the germline sequence, so it may reflect a read error. The rearrangement uses TRBV20-1 and TRBJ2-3; 12 nucleotides match TRBD2. The CDR3 spans 12 residues. Germline V lookup: CDR1 DFQATT, CDR2 SNEGSKA (reference sequence). In nucleotides, the CDR3 is TGCAGTCCTAGCGGGAGGGGAGATACGCAGTATTTT. Its translation is CSPSGRGDTQYF.

The rearrangement uses TRBV10-1 and TRBJ2-2; D is uncertain. Germline-derived CDR1 and CDR2 are WNHNN and SYGVQD (reference sequence). V was clipped by 5 bases and J by 4 bases, with 11 bases between them. This CDR3 has 14 amino acids. The CDR3 protein is CASSKDLSTGELFF. CDR3 sequence (DNA): TGCGCCAGCAGTAAGGACCTTAGCACCGGGGAGCTGTTTTTT.